The next 18 T cell receptor beta chains were all read from a single sample in a study of tumor-infiltrating lymphocytes in primary liver carcinoma (dated by TCRdb to 2016 to 2017). Data came from an Illumina HiSeq 2500. A constant-region primer and ProtoScript II reverse transcriptase were used to reverse-transcribe TCRbeta-specific cDNA from approximately 450 ng total RNA. Construction of the TCRbeta libraries relied on three nested rounds of multiplex PCR, following a slightly modified ARM-PCR procedure. The first two PCR rounds used multiplex TRBV1-TRBV30 forward primers with a Cbeta reverse primer, each for 10 to 11 cycles. The public reads were reprocessed in TCRdb via fastp at Q25 and MiXCR, keeping in-frame beta chains. Rows matching on CDR3 protein sequence are summarized as one entry with the most common DNA and genes. The sample table holds some 38,000 distinct CDR3 sequences, of which nearly 75% were seen once. In total, the top ten clones hold 15% to 20% of the sample.

Without any cell sorting, total RNA and DNA were extracted together from around 20-30 mg of bulk tissue using the AllPrep DNA/RNA mini kit. The source material was liver tumor tissue from sampling region 4. The cell subset or site label, read with the paper, signifies: tumor region T4, right-lateral pole. All receptors come from a man aged 35 to 55 with primary liver carcinoma and hepatitis B virus infection.

A note on this clonotype: A read error is likely, as this CDR3 ends without the conserved phenylalanine or tryptophan. V is TRBV6-2 or TRBV6-3 and J is TRBJ2-7; D gene unclear. Germline V gives CDR1 MNHEY, CDR2 SVGEGT. This CDR3 has 13 residues. The germline V and J ends were trimmed by 4 bases and 2 bases, with 9 bases remaining between them. CDR3 sequence (DNA): TGTGCCAGCAGTTTCGAGGTACCCTACGAGCAGTACCTG. Protein sequence: CASSFEVPYEQYL.

This chain uses TRBV6-2 or TRBV6-3 with TRBJ2-3; 9 nucleotides align to TRBD2. The CDR3 totals 19 residues. Germline V gives CDR1 MNHEY, CDR2 SVGEGT. V trimming: 8 bases; J trimming: 3 bases; junction bases outside the gene matches: 21. CDR3 residues: CASGSRLAETSASTDTQYF. DNA of the CDR3: TGTGCCAGCGGTTCGAGACTAGCGGAGACAAGTGCTAGTACAGATACGCAGTATTTT.

As to this clonotype: One end of the junction does not line up with germline, which may come from a read error. This chain uses TRBV7-8 with TRBJ1-1, with a possible D match to TRBD1 (5 bases). Germline CDR1 is SGHVS and CDR2 is FQNEAQ. This CDR3 has 14 amino acids. The chain's CDR3 is CVSNLLGAGTEAFF. CDR3 DNA: TGTGTCAGCAACTTACTAGGGGCAGGGACTGAAGCTTTCTTT.

The chain recombines TRBV6-6 with TRBJ2-2, with TRBD2 as a possible D gene (5 bases). CDR1 and CDR2 (germline): MNHNY, SVGAGI (reference sequence). The CDR3 is 14 amino acids. CDR3 DNA: TGTGTCATCTCAATCGCCCGAGGGACCGGGGAGCTGTTTTTT. Amino acids: CVISIARGTGELFF.

As regards this clonotype: The CDR3 does not close with the conserved phenylalanine or tryptophan, likely indicating a read error. J is TRBJ1-2 and V is TRBV28, with D perhaps matching TRBD1 (6 bases). Germline V gene sequence: CDR1 MDHEN, CDR2 SYDVKM. Deletions cut 2 bases from V and 4 bases from J, with 11 bases between. The CDR3 length is 14 residues. The CDR3 DNA follows: TGTGCCAGCAGTTTAGCGGGACACATCTATGGCTACACCTCC. Amino acids: CASSLAGHIYGYTS.

About this clonotype itself: An end of the junction differs from the germline gene, which may be a read error. The chain has TRBV10-1 and TRBJ2-5; 7 bases agree with TRBD1. There are 16 residues in the CDR3. The germline V gene has CDR1 WNHNN and CDR2 SYGVQD (reference sequence). The CDR3 loop is CATSESTVTGKETQYF. The CDR3, as DNA: TGCGCCACCAGTGAGTCGACGGTGACAGGGAAAGAGACCCAGTACTTC.

This clonotype was detected once. The junction does not match germline at one end; this may be a read error. This chain uses TRBV6-1 with TRBJ1-1; TRBD1 agrees at 10 bases. Germline V gene data show CDR1 as MNHNS and CDR2 as SASEGT. This CDR3 contains 13 residues. The CDR3 sequence: CASRDRGDTEVFF. The CDR3, as DNA: TGTGCCAGCAGGGACAGGGGGGACACCGAAGTTTTCTTC.

As for this clonotype: One end of the junction does not line up with germline, which may come from a read error. The chain links TRBV6-1 to TRBJ1-5; D remains ambiguous. Per the germline V gene, CDR1 is MNHNS and CDR2 is SASEGT. CDR3 length: 15 amino acids. CDR3 nucleotide sequence: TGTGACAGCAGTGAAGCGGGATACCATAATCAGTCCCAGCATTTT. Its translation is CDSSEAGYHNQSQHF.

As regards this clonotype: Germline and junction disagree at one end, which may indicate a read error. The chain carries TRBV5-1 and TRBJ2-3; D possibly corresponds to TRBD2 (5 bases). Germline CDR1 is SGHRS and CDR2 is YFSETQ. This CDR3 region has 18 residues. The CDR3 nucleotides are TGTGCCAGCAGCTTTGGACTCCGACTGGAAACCCTAACAGATATGCAGTATTTT. Translated: CASSFGLRLETLTDMQYF.

The rearrangement uses TRBV4-3 and TRBJ1-3, with 12 bases lining up with TRBD1. The CDR3 is 17 amino acids. Per the germline V gene, CDR1 is LGHNA and CDR2 is YSLEER. V gave up 1 base and J gave up 12 bases; unmatched junction bases: 13. CDR3 sequence (DNA): TGCGCCAGCAGCCAAGCACCGGGACAGGGGGCTGGGATCATCATATATTTT. Amino acid sequence: CASSQAPGQGAGIIIYF.

The V and J genes are TRBV11-1 and TRBJ2-4; D remains ambiguous. The V and J ends lost 8 bases and 3 bases respectively, with 14 bases between them. This CDR3 is built from 14 residues. Germline-derived CDR1 and CDR2 are SGHAT and FQDESV (reference sequence). CDR3 sequence: CASGPPLVKNIQYF. The CDR3 bases are TGTGCCAGCGGCCCCCCTCTAGTCAAAAACATTCAGTACTTC.

The count of this clonotype is one. Sequence at one end of the junction differs from germline and may be a read error. The rearrangement joins TRBV14 to TRBJ2-1; D not resolved. From germline, CDR1 is SGHDN and CDR2 FVKESK. The CDR3 covers 16 residues. The CDR3 loop is CASSAVSRWVNNGQFF. Written as DNA, the CDR3 is TGTGCCAGCAGTGCCGTATCGCGATGGGTAAATAATGGGCAGTTCTTC.

As concerns this clonotype: One junction end disagrees with the germline gene, perhaps due to a read error. The chain employs TRBV11-3 and TRBJ2-1, with no clear D. Germline CDR1 reads SGHNT; CDR2 reads YENEEA. The CDR3 contains 14 residues. CDR3 bases: TGTGCCAGAAGCCTAGGCGTCTCGAACAATGTGCAGTTCTTC. It translates to CARSLGVSNNVQFF.

Many counts were recorded for this clonotype. This chain joins TRBV20-1 and TRBJ2-1; perhaps D is TRBD1 or TRBD2 (5 bases each). Germline CDR1 reads DFQATT; CDR2 reads SNEGSKA (reference sequence). The CDR3 consists of 16 residues. Trimming shortened V by 2 bases and J by 0 bases, and 14 bases separated the two germline ends. CDR3 in DNA: TGCAGTGCTAGACCTGGGGGTACTAGCTCCTACAATGAGCAGTTCTTC. It specifies CSARPGGTSSYNEQFF.

This clonotype was observed a few times. The genes are TRBV4-2 and TRBJ2-3; no definite D call. This CDR3 has 15 residues. Germline CDR1 reads LGHNA; CDR2 reads YNFKEQ. V lost 7 bases and J lost 2, with 16 bases in between. CDR3 nucleotides: TGTGCCAGCAACCAGGATTACGGGTACACAGATACGCAGTATTTT. It codes for CASNQDYGYTDTQYF.

In regard to this clonotype: Germline is not matched at one junction end, which may reflect a read error. This chain joins TRBV6-1 and TRBJ1-2; weak D call: TRBD1 (5 bases). The CDR3 has 13 amino acids. CDR1 and CDR2 (germline): MNHNS, SASEGT. This chain's CDR3 is CANIDAQGNGYIF. The CDR3 coding sequence is TGTGCCAACATCGACGCGCAGGGAAACGGCTACATCTTC.

Details on this clonotype: A junction boundary mismatches the germline segment, possibly from a read error. The chain carries TRBV11-2 and TRBJ2-7; no reliable D call. CDR3 length: 13 residues. CDR1 SGHAT and CDR2 FQNNGV come from the germline V gene. The CDR3 spells CVSSLSERVRQYF. The DNA for the CDR3 is TGTGTCAGCAGCTTAAGTGAACGGGTCCGGCAGTACTTC. Full variable domain (rest looked up from reference TRBV11-2 and TRBJ2-7): EAGVAQSPRYKIIEKRQSVAFWCNPISGHATLYWYQQILGQGPKLLIQFQNNGVVDDSQLPKDRFSAERLKGVDSTLKIQPAKLEDSAVYLCVSSLSERVRQYFGPGTRLTVT.

On this clonotype itself: Germline is not matched at one junction end, which may reflect a read error. This chain connects TRBV5-1 to TRBJ2-1; 9 nucleotides line up with TRBD1. The length of the CDR3 is 16 residues. Germline-derived CDR1 and CDR2 are SGHRS and YFSETQ. CDR3 DNA sequence: TGCGCCAGCAGCTTGGCCCTGGGACAGGGATACAATGAGCAGTGCTTC. Translation gives CASSLALGQGYNEQCF.